Sequencing of this TCR beta chain was carried out in a study of response to subunit inactivated influenza vaccine (dated by TCRdb to the late 2010s). Looking at the study overall: Deep quantitative profiling of the T cell receptor repertoire was used in the study to follow responses to a trivalent subunit inactivated influenza vaccine. Beyond this particular receptor, the publication reports: According to the authors, only a limited number of new T cells may be recruited by each seasonal influenza vaccination.

Clipping removes 5 bases from V and 3 bases from J, with 3 as the unmatched junction base count. The CDR3, from cysteine to phenylalanine, totals 15 residues. Only CDR3 DNA remains: 45 bases, in frame from the first base. From a lookup of the germline V gene (reference sequence), CDR1 and CDR2 are SSHAT and FNYEAQ. Library preparation was by RT-PCR. Instrument on record: Illumina HiSeq 2500. TCRdb reran the public reads through fastp at Q25 and MiXCR, keeping productive beta chains. Every entry covers one CDR3 protein and lists the most common genes and DNA from its rows. Within this sample are roughly 190,000 distinct CDR3 sequences, with 12% of them counted one time only. The ten largest clones take up approximately 30% of the sample. This clonotype has ten or more counts. This clone's antigen is unknown. No clone much larger than this one lies a single base away; base qualities are absent. Separately, the same data were catalogued under a study of T cells expressing NK-cell markers. The second study also describes: TCR beta cDNA libraries were prepared using 5'RACE template switching, which introduced a universal primer site and unique molecular identifiers. In sorted CD3+CD56+NKG2C+, CD3+CD56+NKG2C- and CD3+CD56-NKG2C+ T-cell subsets from about 8 donors, TCR beta-chain repertoires were profiled. Seven of the eight sequenced donors were HCMV-seropositive and one was HCMV-seronegative. In several experiments an anti-gammadeltaTCR antibody was added to restrict sorting to alphabetaTCR-expressing T cells. For six donors, the dominant CD3+CD56+NKG2C+ clonotypes were among the top 10 CD8+ clonotypes and accounted for about 1.0-7.5% of CD8+ T cells. Those dominant clonotypes were again the most abundant among CD3+CD56-NKG2C+ cells in several donors, at roughly 25-60.1%. Whether the expanded NKG2C-expressing T cell clones were specific for HCMV antigens was left unclear. All eight donors whose samples were sequenced were randomly selected healthy volunteers, three of them men and five women. A commercial ELISA kit detecting HCMV-specific IgG in serum was used to determine HCMV serostatus. Peripheral blood mononuclear cells were isolated from blood by Ficoll density gradient centrifugation. Magnetic immunoseparation with Miltenyi isolation kits was used to isolate CD4+ and CD8+ T cells from PBMC. cDNA synthesis was primed from the TCR beta constant segment and was followed by two successive PCR amplification steps. The libraries were sequenced on Illumina HiSeq 2000/2500, MiSeq or NextSeq, producing 2 x 150 bp reads. MIGEC handled demultiplexing of the reads and grouping by UMI, while MiTCR was used to assemble and quantify clonotypes. To exclude erroneous sequences, any TCR cDNA sequence not supported by at least two reads was discarded. The tcR package was used for downstream repertoire analysis, and clonotypes were matched between fractions using CDR3 nucleotide sequence together with V segment. VDJmatch was used to annotate antigen specificity against VDJdb, with one amino acid substitution in CDR3 permitted.

This sequence originates from a man between 50 and 59 years old who received an inactivated influenza vaccine. Donor details come from another sample of the same person, matched by shared clones. This chain is built from TRBV7-7 and TRBJ2-2, with 10 middle bases fitting TRBD1. This specimen consisted of CD8+ T cells sorted from PBMCs, obtained 12 days after vaccination. The DNA is TGTGCCAGCAGCCCGGGACAGGGGCACACCGGGGAGCTGTTTTTT. The encoded protein is CASSPGQGHTGELFF.